One sample yielded the 3 T cell receptor beta chains listed below, sequenced in a study of beta chain features in type 1 diabetes (dated by TCRdb to the late 2010s). The library came from the immunoSEQ multiplex PCR assay. The entire amount of isolated RNA was reverse transcribed using the High Capacity cDNA Reverse Transcription Kit, so the sequenced TCRB transcripts were expressed ones. This immuneACCESS table, as held by TCRdb, lists in-frame sequences with V and J called but not all clones. Of the missing ones, under half trace to an unresolved V gene in checked studies; the others have no known cause. This sample has roughly 730,000 clones in its table, and around an eighth of those were observed once. The top ten hold less than 0.025% of the sample. Study-wide conclusions, independent of this receptor: A moderate but significant shortening of TCRB CDR3 length was observed in type 1 diabetes patients in all four CD4+ subsets.

These receptors are not linked to any known antigen. The material sequenced was naive CD4+ T cells from blood. The label giving this sample's cell subset or site can be read as: true naive CD4+ T cells. Receptors were obtained from a man aged 18 to 29 with type 1 diabetes.

This clone was detected a few times. The chain carries TRBV6-5 and TRBJ2-5, with D perhaps TRBD1 (6 bases). V dropped 3 bases and J dropped 4 bases, with 12 bases sitting between them. The CDR3 consists of 14 residues. Germline values: CDR1 MNHEY, CDR2 SVGAGI. CDR3 sequence (DNA): TGTGCCAGCAGTTATCAGGGGCAGGGAGAGACCCAGTACTTC. This translates into CASSYQGQGETQYF.

The rearrangement joins TRBV6-1 to TRBJ2-1, with a possible D match to TRBD2 (5 bases). The V end was cut by 6 bases, the J end by 2 bases, with 14 bases between. The CDR3 length is 15 residues. CDR1 and CDR2 from the germline V gene are MNHNS and SASEGT. CDR3 residues: CASSRGGLAYNEQFF. The CDR3, as DNA: TGTGCCAGCAGCCGAGGAGGACTTGCCTACAATGAGCAGTTCTTC.

This clone was counted only a few times. This chain joins TRBV10-3 and TRBJ1-1, with unresolved D. CDR1 is ENHRY and CDR2 is SYGVKD in the germline V gene. The length of the CDR3 is 15 residues. The V gene lost 0 bases and the J gene lost 0 bases, with 8 bases spanning the gap. In DNA form, the CDR3 reads TGTGCCATCAGTGAGTCTCCAGCTATGAACACTGAAGCTTTCTTT. It encodes CAISESPAMNTEAFF.